These 8 T cell receptor beta chains came from one sample sequenced in a study of cytomegalovirus exposure and HLA in healthy donors. With 60 Vbeta and 13 Jbeta primers, the PCR was carried out. Libraries were prepared by immunoSEQ multiplex PCR; TCRdb keeps only in-frame clonotypes and omits some of them. The repertoire holds over 50,000 clones, with around 62% as singletons. Source material: PBMCs. These receptors were taken from a man between 40 and 49 years old in good health and CMV-seropositive.

The V and J genes are TRBV19 and TRBJ2-5, with D perhaps TRBD1 (7 bases). The CDR3 spans 16 residues. The germline gives CDR1 LNHDA, CDR2 SQIVND (reference sequence). V was trimmed by 4 bases and J by 3 bases, leaving 18 bases between them. The CDR3 is CASSTGEDRRKETQYF. The DNA for the CDR3 is TGTGCCAGTAGTACCGGGGAGGACAGGAGAAAAGAGACCCAGTACTTC.

J is TRBJ2-7 and V is TRBV4-1; 10 bases match TRBD2. The germline V gene has CDR1 MGHRA and CDR2 YSYEKL. The CDR3 runs to 15 residues. Germline trimming cut 0 bases from V and 6 bases from J; bases unmatched to any gene: 5. The CDR3 loop is CASSQDGLAGGEQYF. The CDR3 DNA follows: TGCGCCAGCAGCCAAGATGGGTTAGCGGGAGGCGAGCAGTACTTC.

The chain joins TRBV12-5 to TRBJ2-2; 8 nucleotides match TRBD2. The CDR3 is 15 amino acids. Germline V gives CDR1 LGHNT, CDR2 FRNRAP. V dropped 1 base and J dropped 4; count of bases not matched to a gene: 2. The CDR3 DNA sequence: TGTGCTAGTGGTTTGGGGGGACTAGTCACCGGGGAGCTGTTTTTT. Residues: CASGLGGLVTGELFF.

This rearrangement joins TRBV7-9 to TRBJ1-4, with D perhaps TRBD1 (6 bases). Trimming left V 0 bases short and J 8 bases short, with 13 bases between. This CDR3 region has 15 residues. Germline loops: CDR1 SEHNR, CDR2 FQNEAQ (reference sequence). The CDR3 nucleotides are TGTGCCAGCAGCTTAGCGCCTGGGACAACGGAAAAACTGTTTTTT. It encodes CASSLAPGTTEKLFF.

This chain joins TRBV5-6 and TRBJ1-6, with 8 bases aligning to TRBD1. The CDR3 extends over 15 amino acids. Trimming took 4 bases from V and 9 from J; bases not matched to a gene: 9. In germline, CDR1 is SGHDT, CDR2 YYEEEE. This CDR3 reads CASSPQGARSSPLHF. The DNA of the CDR3 is TGTGCCAGCAGCCCGCAGGGGGCCAGATCTTCACCCCTCCACTTT.

The genes are TRBV19 and TRBJ2-1, with 9 bases that match TRBD2. The junction had 7 bases not matched to a gene; V was cut back by 3 bases and J by 4 bases. Germline CDR1 is LNHDA and CDR2 is SQIVND (reference sequence). CDR3 size: 16 residues. Written as DNA, the CDR3 is TGTGCCAGTAGTATTCAGGGGCTAGCGGGGTACAATGAGCAGTTCTTC. This encodes CASSIQGLAGYNEQFF.

This clone has a handful of counts. V and J are TRBV6-1 and TRBJ1-2, with TRBD1 identical over 9 bases. The germline CDR1 and CDR2 sequences are MNHNS and SASEGT. This CDR3 spans 14 amino acids. V lost 6 bases to trimming and J lost 8 bases; unmatched junction nucleotides: 10. CDR3 nucleotides: TGTGCCAGCAGACCTCCCCTGGGACAGGGAGGCTACACCTTC. Its protein product is CASRPPLGQGGYTF.

This clone was counted between two and nine times. This chain uses TRBV21-1 with TRBJ1-1; TRBD1 is the table's D call, not checked against the DNA. TRBV21-1 is flagged as a pseudogene. There are 17 residues in the CDR3. The CDR3 sequence: CASSKGGQGAPGTEAFF. In nucleotides, the CDR3 is TGTGCCAGCAGCAAAGGTGGACAGGGGGCCCCAGGAACTGAAGCTTTCTTT.